This section outlines one T cell receptor beta chain sequence together with its context. Its antigen is not identified. This specimen belongs to a study of memory CD4+ T cells and cytomegalovirus serostatus. Study overall: This sample comes from healthy Belgian adults, fewer than ten CMV seropositive, some 22 seronegative. General study points: The CMV-associated TCR signature appears largely within the CD4+ memory repertoire. Repertoires predicted CMV serostatus with median bootstrapped AUC of about 0.96.

Single viable CD3+CD4+CD8-CD45RO+ cells were sorted as the memory CD4+ T cells. This CDR3 contains 13 residues. V gave up 4 bases and J gave up 6 bases, with 13 bases separating them. Germline CDR1 and CDR2: SGHDN and FVKESK. The repertoire was sequenced with immunoSEQ multiplex PCR; TCRdb's copy has only in-frame clones and lacks some. The data show about 50,000 clones, under 85% seen once. This chain uses TRBV14 with TRBJ2-7, with D possibly being TRBD2 (5 bases). This TCR derives from an adult in good health and CMV-seronegative. Sequences were obtained from memory CD4+ T cells from blood. CDR3 in amino acids: CASSLGLTGEQYF. The CDR3 DNA reads TGTGCCAGCAGCCTCGGACTTACGGGCGAGCAGTACTTC. Filled out from reference TRBV14 and TRBJ2-7, the complete variable domain reads EAGVTQFPSHSVIEKGQTVTLRCDPISGHDNLYWYRRVMGKEIKFLLHFVKESKQDESGMPNNRFLAERTGGTYSTLKVQPAELEDSGVYFCASSLGLTGEQYFGPGTRLTVT.